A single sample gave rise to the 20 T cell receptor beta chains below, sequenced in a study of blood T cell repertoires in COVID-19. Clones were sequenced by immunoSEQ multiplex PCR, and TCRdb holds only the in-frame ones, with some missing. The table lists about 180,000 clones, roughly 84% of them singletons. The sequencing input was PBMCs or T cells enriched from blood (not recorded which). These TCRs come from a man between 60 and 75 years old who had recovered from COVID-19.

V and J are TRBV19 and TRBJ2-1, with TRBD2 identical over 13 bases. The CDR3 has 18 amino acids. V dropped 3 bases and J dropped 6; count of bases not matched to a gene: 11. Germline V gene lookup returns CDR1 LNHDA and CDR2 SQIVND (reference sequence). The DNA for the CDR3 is TGTGCCAGTAGTATCACTAGCGGGAGGGCCTTCGGCCGCAATGAGCAGTTCTTC. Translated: CASSITSGRAFGRNEQFF.

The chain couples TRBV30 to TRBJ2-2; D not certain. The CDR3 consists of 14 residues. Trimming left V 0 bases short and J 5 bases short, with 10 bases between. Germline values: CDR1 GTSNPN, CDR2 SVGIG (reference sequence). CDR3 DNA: TGTGCCTGGAGTGTTTATACAAGAACCGGGGAGCTGTTTTTT. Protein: CAWSVYTRTGELFF.

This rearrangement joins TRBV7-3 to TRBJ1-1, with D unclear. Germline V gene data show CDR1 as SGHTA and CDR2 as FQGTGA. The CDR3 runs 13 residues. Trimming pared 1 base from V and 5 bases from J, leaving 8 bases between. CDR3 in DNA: TGTGCCAGCAGCTTAAACGTGAGGACTGAAGCTTTCTTT. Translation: CASSLNVRTEAFF.

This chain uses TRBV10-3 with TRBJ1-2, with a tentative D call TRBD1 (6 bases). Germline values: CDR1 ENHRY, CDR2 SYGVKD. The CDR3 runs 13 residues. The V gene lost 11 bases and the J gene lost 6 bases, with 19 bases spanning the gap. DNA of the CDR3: TGTGCCCTACGTTCAGGGGCAGGGGATGGCTACACCTTC. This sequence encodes CALRSGAGDGYTF.

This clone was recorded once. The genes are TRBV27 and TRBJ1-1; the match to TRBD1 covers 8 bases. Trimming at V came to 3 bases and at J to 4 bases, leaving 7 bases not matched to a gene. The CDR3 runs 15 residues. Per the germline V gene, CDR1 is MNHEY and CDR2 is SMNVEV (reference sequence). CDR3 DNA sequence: TGTGCCAGCAGTTTTGGGGACAGGAGGACCACTGAAGCTTTCTTT. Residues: CASSFGDRRTTEAFF.

The CDR3 loop reads CASRVDRGYEQYF. DNA for the CDR3: TGTGCCAGCAGAGTTGACAGGGGCTACGAGCAGTACTTC. The chain uses TRBV2 and TRBJ2-7, with 8 bases identical to TRBD1. Germline CDR1 SNHLY, CDR2 FYNNEI. V was pared by 6 bases and J by 3 bases, with 4 bases of the junction left unmatched. The CDR3 covers 13 residues.

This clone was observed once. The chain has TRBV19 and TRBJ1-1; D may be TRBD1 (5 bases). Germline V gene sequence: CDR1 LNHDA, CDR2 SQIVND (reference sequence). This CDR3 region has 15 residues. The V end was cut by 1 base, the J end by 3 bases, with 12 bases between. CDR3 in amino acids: CASSIGRGRYTEAFF. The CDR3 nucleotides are TGTGCCAGTAGTATAGGTAGGGGCCGTTACACTGAAGCTTTCTTT.

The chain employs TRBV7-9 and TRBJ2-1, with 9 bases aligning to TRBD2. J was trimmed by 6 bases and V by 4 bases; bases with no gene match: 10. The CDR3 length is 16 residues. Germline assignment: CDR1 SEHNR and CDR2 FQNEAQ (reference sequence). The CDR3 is CASSSPGAGGSNEQFF. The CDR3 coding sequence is TGTGCCAGCAGCTCACCTGGGGCGGGAGGGTCCAATGAGCAGTTCTTC.

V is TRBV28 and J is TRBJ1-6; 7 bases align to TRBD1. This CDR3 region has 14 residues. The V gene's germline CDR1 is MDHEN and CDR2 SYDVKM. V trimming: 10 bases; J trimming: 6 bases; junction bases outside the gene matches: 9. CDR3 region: CATTPGQRNSPLHF. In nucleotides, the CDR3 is TGTGCCACAACCCCGGGACAGCGTAATTCACCCCTCCACTTT.

The CDR3 sequence is CASTFGQGAGGYTF. The CDR3, as DNA: TGTGCCAGCACTTTCGGACAGGGGGCGGGCGGCTACACCTTC. J is TRBJ1-2 and V is TRBV2; 11 positions match TRBD1. V shed 7 bases and J 8 bases; nucleotides not matched to a gene: 9. The CDR3 loop spans 14 amino acids. From germline, CDR1 is SNHLY and CDR2 FYNNEI.

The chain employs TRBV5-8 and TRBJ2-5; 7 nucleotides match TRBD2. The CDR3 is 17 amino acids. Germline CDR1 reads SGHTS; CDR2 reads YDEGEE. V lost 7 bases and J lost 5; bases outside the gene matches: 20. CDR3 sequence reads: CASPAHSTGREFETQYF. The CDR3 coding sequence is TGTGCCAGCCCGGCCCATTCAACTGGGCGGGAGTTCGAGACCCAGTACTTC.

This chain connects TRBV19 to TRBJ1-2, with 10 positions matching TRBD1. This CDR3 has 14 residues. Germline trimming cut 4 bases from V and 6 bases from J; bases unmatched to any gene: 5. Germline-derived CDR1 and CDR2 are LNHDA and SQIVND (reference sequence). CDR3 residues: CASSTRQGADGYTF. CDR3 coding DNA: TGTGCCAGTAGTACGCGACAGGGGGCGGATGGCTACACCTTC. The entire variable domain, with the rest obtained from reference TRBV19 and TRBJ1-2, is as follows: DGGITQSPKYLFRKEGQNVTLSCEQNLNHDAMYWYRQDPGQGLRLIYYSQIVNDFQKGDIAEGYSVSREKKESFPLTVTSAQKNPTAFYLCASSTRQGADGYTFGSGTRLTVV.

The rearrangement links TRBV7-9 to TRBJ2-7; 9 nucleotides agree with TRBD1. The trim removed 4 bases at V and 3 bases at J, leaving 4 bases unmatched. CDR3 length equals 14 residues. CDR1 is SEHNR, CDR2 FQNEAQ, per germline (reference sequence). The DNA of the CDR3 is TGTGCCAGCAGCTCTCCGGGACAGGGCTACGAGCAGTACTTC. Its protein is CASSSPGQGYEQYF.

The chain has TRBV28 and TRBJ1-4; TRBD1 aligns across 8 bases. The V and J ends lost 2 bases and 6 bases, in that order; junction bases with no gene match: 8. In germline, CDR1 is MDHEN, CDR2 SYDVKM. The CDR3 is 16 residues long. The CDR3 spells CASSLRLGQGYEKLFF. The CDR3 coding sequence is TGTGCCAGCAGTTTAAGGCTAGGACAGGGATATGAAAAACTGTTTTTT.

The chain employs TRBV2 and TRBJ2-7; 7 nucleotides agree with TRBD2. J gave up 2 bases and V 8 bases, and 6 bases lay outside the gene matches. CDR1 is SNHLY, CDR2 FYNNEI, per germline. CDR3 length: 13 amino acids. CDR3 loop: CASSRGLTYEQYF. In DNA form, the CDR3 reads TGTGCCAGCTCCCGGGGACTAACCTACGAGCAGTACTTC.

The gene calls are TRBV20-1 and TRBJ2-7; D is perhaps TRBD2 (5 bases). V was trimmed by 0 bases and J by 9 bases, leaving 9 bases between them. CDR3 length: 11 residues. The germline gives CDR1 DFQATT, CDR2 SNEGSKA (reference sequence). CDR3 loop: CSARDAGRQYF. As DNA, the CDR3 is TGCAGTGCTAGAGACGCGGGTAGGCAGTACTTC.

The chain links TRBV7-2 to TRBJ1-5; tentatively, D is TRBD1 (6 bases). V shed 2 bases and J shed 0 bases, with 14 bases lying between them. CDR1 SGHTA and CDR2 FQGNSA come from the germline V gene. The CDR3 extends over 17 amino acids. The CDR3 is CASSLSGGGYSNQPQHF. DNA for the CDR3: TGTGCCAGCAGCTTATCGGGGGGCGGTTATAGCAATCAGCCCCAGCATTTT.

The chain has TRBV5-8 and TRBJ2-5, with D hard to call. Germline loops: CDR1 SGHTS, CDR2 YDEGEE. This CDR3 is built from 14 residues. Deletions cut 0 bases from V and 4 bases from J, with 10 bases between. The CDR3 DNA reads TGTGCCAGCAGCTTGGGCAGGAATCGAGAGACCCAGTACTTC. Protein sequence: CASSLGRNRETQYF.

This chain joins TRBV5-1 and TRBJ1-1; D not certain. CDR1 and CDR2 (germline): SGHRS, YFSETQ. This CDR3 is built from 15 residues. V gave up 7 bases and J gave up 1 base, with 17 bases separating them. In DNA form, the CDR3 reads TGCGCCAGCTACGACGTTACAGAGAAGAACACTGAAGCTTTCTTT. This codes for CASYDVTEKNTEAFF.

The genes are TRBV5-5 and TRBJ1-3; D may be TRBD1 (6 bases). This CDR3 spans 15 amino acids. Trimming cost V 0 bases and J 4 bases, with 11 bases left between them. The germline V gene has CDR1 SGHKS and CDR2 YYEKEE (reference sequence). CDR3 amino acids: CASSLVSGAGNTIYF. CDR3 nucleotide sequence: TGTGCCAGCAGCTTGGTGTCAGGGGCGGGAAACACCATATATTTT.